Listed here are 20 T cell receptor beta chains from one sample, sequenced in a study of shared clonotypes between healthy human individuals. TCRdb's table, derived via immunoSEQ multiplex PCR, lists solely in-frame clones and lacks some. The table shows approximately 2.5 million clones, with around 90% occurring only once. The specimen sequenced was naive CD4+ T cells sorted from blood. The subset: CD45RA+ positively selected. These receptors were obtained from a man aged 18-30 years in good health.

The V and J genes are TRBV10-1 and TRBJ2-2; TRBD2 is a possible D gene (5 bases). CDR3 length: 16 residues. Per the germline V gene, CDR1 is WNHNN and CDR2 is SYGVQD (reference sequence). Trimming removed 6 bases at V and 2 bases at J, with 16 bases between. This CDR3 is CASRAWGAVNTGELFF. The CDR3 DNA follows: TGCGCCAGCAGGGCATGGGGAGCAGTTAACACCGGGGAGCTGTTTTTT.

This chain's CDR3 is CASMQGDYGYTF. CDR3 in DNA: TGCGCCAGCATGCAGGGCGACTATGGCTACACCTTC. The gene calls are TRBV10-1 and TRBJ1-2; D perhaps matches TRBD1 (5 bases). Trimming stripped 7 bases from V and 3 bases from J, with 9 bases between. From germline, CDR1 is WNHNN and CDR2 SYGVQD (reference sequence). The length of the CDR3 is 12 residues.

The J gene is TRBJ1-3, the V gene TRBV19; D remains unclear. Germline CDR1 reads LNHDA; CDR2 reads SQIVND (reference sequence). V was trimmed by 5 bases and J by 0 bases, leaving 8 bases between them. CDR3 size: 14 residues. CDR3 region: CASSGFNSGNTIYF. Written as DNA, the CDR3 is TGTGCCAGTAGTGGATTTAACTCTGGAAACACCATATATTTT.

The rearrangement joins TRBV6-6 to TRBJ1-5; tentative D call: TRBD1 (5 bases). The CDR3 consists of 13 residues. Germline values: CDR1 MNHNY, CDR2 SVGAGI (reference sequence). Trimming stripped 2 bases from V and 6 bases from J, with 8 bases between. The CDR3 region is CASSYGGAQPQHF. DNA of the CDR3: TGTGCCAGCAGTTACGGCGGGGCTCAGCCCCAGCATTTT.

This chain uses TRBV27 with TRBJ2-7, with TRBD1 matching 10 bases. Germline loops: CDR1 MNHEY, CDR2 SMNVEV (reference sequence). The J segment lost 0 bases and the V segment lost 3 bases, leaving 2 bases of the junction unmatched. This CDR3 is 15 amino acids long. For the CDR3, the DNA is TGTGCCAGCAGTTTCAGGACAGGGGGCTCCTACGAGCAGTACTTC. It encodes CASSFRTGGSYEQYF.

The rearrangement joins TRBV6-6 to TRBJ2-7; the D gene could be TRBD1 or TRBD2 (5 bases each). CDR3 size: 13 residues. CDR1 and CDR2 (germline): MNHNY, SVGAGI (reference sequence). Between the trimmed V and J ends, which lost 8 bases and 6 bases, there was a span of 17 bases. The DNA of the CDR3 is TGTGCCAGCGGGGGTAGAGGGCCCGTCGAGCAGTACTTC. Translating gives CASGGRGPVEQYF.

V gene TRBV18 combines with J gene TRBJ2-3; TRBD2 agrees at 10 bases. V was clipped by 1 base and J by 0 bases; unmatched bases: 7. From germline, CDR1 is KGHSH and CDR2 LQKENI. CDR3 length: 18 residues. In DNA, the CDR3 is TGTGCCAGCTCACCACTTAGCGGGAGGACCACTAGCACAGATACGCAGTATTTT. Translation gives CASSPLSGRTTSTDTQYF.

This chain connects TRBV18 to TRBJ1-2, with D unclear. The ends were cut back, 4 bases at V and 4 bases at J, with 22 bases in the middle. Per germline, CDR1 KGHSH and CDR2 LQKENI. The length of the CDR3 is 17 residues. The CDR3 is CASSRPVITADPYGYTF. CDR3 sequence (DNA): TGTGCCAGCTCACGACCGGTCATTACAGCAGACCCCTATGGCTACACCTTC.

This chain connects TRBV6-1 to TRBJ2-1; possibly TRBD2 for D (6 bases). The CDR3 has 14 residues. CDR1 and CDR2 (germline): MNHNS, SASEGT. CDR3 amino acids: CACLASASYNEQFF. The CDR3 DNA reads as TGTGCTTGCCTGGCTAGCGCCTCCTACAATGAGCAGTTCTTC.

Points on this clone: Germline is not matched at one junction end, which may reflect a read error. The CDR3 loop reads CAGSLVQGADGYTF. The CDR3 coding sequence is TGTGCCGGCAGCTTAGTTCAGGGGGCCGACGGCTACACCTTC. The rearrangement joins TRBV11-2 to TRBJ1-2, with 8 nucleotides matching TRBD1. CDR1 and CDR2 from the germline V gene are SGHAT and FQNNGV. The CDR3 runs to 14 residues. The variable domain in full, with the rest retrieved from reference TRBV11-2 and TRBJ1-2, is EAGVAQSPRYKIIEKRQSVAFWCNPISGHATLYWYQQILGQGPKLLIQFQNNGVVDDSQLPKDRFSAERLKGVDSTLKIQPAKLEDSAVYLCAGSLVQGADGYTFGSGTRLTVV.

V and J are TRBV7-8 and TRBJ1-5; D might be TRBD1 (6 bases). There are 15 residues in the CDR3. The V gene's germline CDR1 is SGHVS and CDR2 FQNEAQ. V gave up 1 base and J gave up 9 bases, with 16 bases separating them. The CDR3 protein is CASSLEWSRGWPQHF. DNA for the CDR3: TGTGCCAGCAGCTTAGAGTGGTCAAGGGGGTGGCCCCAGCATTTT.

The J gene is TRBJ2-1, the V gene TRBV6-1; 9 bases map to TRBD2. The CDR3 runs to 15 residues. V shed 4 bases and J 7 bases; nucleotides not matched to a gene: 8. Germline CDR1 MNHNS, CDR2 SASEGT. CDR3 residues: CASSGDSGRSNEQFF. The CDR3 coding sequence is TGTGCCAGCAGTGGGGATAGCGGGAGAAGTAATGAGCAGTTCTTC.

The J gene is TRBJ1-2, the V gene TRBV7-9; D gene unclear. CDR3 length: 14 residues. The V and J ends lost 2 bases and 7 bases respectively, with 14 bases between them. Germline CDR1 and CDR2: SEHNR and FQNEAQ (reference sequence). The DNA of the CDR3 is TGTGCCAGCAGCTTAAGGGAGTGGACGGGTGGCTACACCTTC. Encoded protein: CASSLREWTGGYTF.

As DNA, the CDR3 is TGTGCCAGCAGTTACTCTCAGGGTGGCTACACCTTC. Protein: CASSYSQGGYTF. The V gene is TRBV6-6, the J gene TRBJ1-2; D might be TRBD1 (5 bases). The V end lost 0 bases, the J end lost 7 bases, and 6 bases lay between the germline ends. The germline V gene encodes CDR1 MNHNY and CDR2 SVGAGI (reference sequence). The CDR3 is 12 amino acids.

Note on this clone: This same CDR3 is encoded by further DNA sequences in the sample. The V gene is TRBV6-1, the J gene TRBJ2-7, with D possibly matching TRBD2 (5 bases). Between the trimmed V and J ends, which lost 2 bases and 4 bases, there was a span of 15 bases. Germline CDR1 and CDR2: MNHNS and SASEGT. This CDR3 contains 15 residues. CDR3 amino acids: CASSERVGGPYEQYF. The CDR3 nucleotides read TGTGCCAGCAGTGAAAGGGTAGGAGGACCTTACGAGCAGTACTTC.

The chain uses TRBV10-1 and TRBJ2-7, with 8 nucleotides matching TRBD1. After removal of 0 bases from V and 5 bases from J, the junction contained 9 bases not matched to a gene. CDR1 is WNHNN and CDR2 is SYGVQD in the germline V gene (reference sequence). This CDR3 is 16 amino acids long. This CDR3 reads CASSESGQGAKNEQYF. The CDR3 DNA sequence: TGCGCCAGCAGTGAGTCGGGCCAGGGGGCAAAAAACGAGCAGTACTTC.

The table lists this clone with a count of one. The chain joins TRBV5-8 to TRBJ2-1; 11 positions match TRBD2. Germline V gene data show CDR1 as SGHTS and CDR2 as YDEGEE. The CDR3 runs to 15 residues. V lost 4 bases, J lost 3 bases, and 3 bases stayed unmatched. Here the CDR3 reads CASSRGLAVYNEQFF. CDR3 coding DNA: TGTGCCAGCAGCAGGGGACTAGCGGTCTACAATGAGCAGTTCTTC.

The chain carries TRBV7-2 and TRBJ2-7; TRBD2 aligns across 8 bases. J gave up 2 bases and V 1 base, and 4 bases lay outside the gene matches. Looked up from germline, CDR1 is SGHTA and CDR2 is FQGNSA. The CDR3 loop spans 15 amino acids. The CDR3 protein is CASSLERGPTYEQYF. The DNA of the CDR3 is TGTGCCAGCAGCTTAGAGCGGGGGCCGACCTACGAGCAGTACTTC.

The chain combines TRBV30 with TRBJ1-2; D is unresolved. The CDR3 is 12 residues long. Trimming took 3 bases from V and 7 from J, leaving 12 bases between them. Per the germline V gene, CDR1 is GTSNPN and CDR2 is SVGIG (reference sequence). The CDR3: CAWSIDTGGYTF. The DNA of the CDR3 is TGTGCCTGGAGCATTGACACTGGTGGCTACACCTTC. The variable domain in full, completed from reference TRBV30 and TRBJ1-2, reads SQTIHQWPATLVQPVGSPLSLECTVEGTSNPNLYWYRQAAGRGLQLLFYSVGIGQISSEVPQNLSASRPQDRQFILSSKKLLLSDSGFYLCAWSIDTGGYTFGSGTRLTVV.

This clone has just a few counts. The CDR3 protein is CAWSVDSGNTIYF. DNA for the CDR3: TGTGCCTGGAGTGTAGACTCTGGAAACACCATATATTTT. This rearrangement joins TRBV30 to TRBJ1-3; no clear D. CDR1 is GTSNPN, CDR2 SVGIG, per germline (reference sequence). The CDR3 is made up of 13 amino acids. V gave up 0 bases and J gave up 0 bases, with 3 bases separating them.